Listed below are T cell receptor beta chains from one sample, sequenced in a study of T-cell reconstitution after alpha-beta-depleted transplantation in children. TCRdb processed the PCR reads anew with MiXCR; each CDR3 protein has one entry. The sample contains approximately 500,000 distinct CDR3 sequences, approximately 30% of which appear only once. Material: PBMCs, obtained before TCRalphabeta/CD19-depleted stem cell transplant. These TCRs come from a boy in the first two years of life with Wiskott-Aldrich syndrome, due to receive a stem cell transplant. The CDR3 runs from the conserved cysteine through the conserved F or W. Fields, in order: J gene, clone size, D gene, V gene, CDR3 protein, CDR3 DNA. D genes are given only for firm matches. Expanded clones get a size class; other rows say once, few or many, or leave the size out.

j_call: TRBJ2-3
clone_size: NA
d_call: TRBD2
v_call: TRBV5-1
cdr3_aa: CASSPGTSIFTDTQYF
cdr3_nt: TGCGCCAGCAGCCCCGGGACTAGCATATTCACAGATACGCAGTATTTT

j_call: TRBJ2-5
clone_size: few
d_call: TRBD1
v_call: TRBV20-1
cdr3_aa: CSAHTGTDQETQYF
cdr3_nt: TGCAGTGCCCACACCGGGACAGACCAAGAGACCCAGTACTTC

j_call: TRBJ2-1
clone_size: few
d_call: NA
v_call: TRBV20-1
cdr3_aa: CSARDNNLVKQFF
cdr3_nt: TGCAGTGCTAGAGATAATAACCTGGTAAAGCAGTTCTTC

j_call: TRBJ2-7
clone_size: few
d_call: TRBD2
v_call: TRBV20-1
cdr3_aa: CSASFSGSRYEQYF
cdr3_nt: TGCAGTGCTAGTTTTAGCGGGAGTCGGTACGAGCAGTACTTC

j_call: TRBJ2-7
clone_size: NA
d_call: NA
v_call: TRBV4-1
cdr3_aa: CASSHPMGAYEQYF
cdr3_nt: TGCGCCAGCAGCCACCCCATGGGAGCCTACGAGCAGTACTTC

j_call: TRBJ1-3
clone_size: few
d_call: NA
v_call: TRBV4-2
cdr3_aa: CASSHEGNTIYF
cdr3_nt: TGTGCCAGCAGCCACGAAGGAAACACCATATATTTT

j_call: TRBJ2-1
clone_size: NA
d_call: NA
v_call: TRBV20-1
cdr3_aa: CSARDLRKNEQFF
cdr3_nt: TGCAGTGCTAGAGATTTGAGGAAAAATGAGCAGTTCTTC

j_call: TRBJ2-5
clone_size: NA
d_call: TRBD1
v_call: TRBV18
cdr3_aa: CASSRNRGWEETQYF
cdr3_nt: TGTGCCAGCTCACGAAACAGGGGCTGGGAAGAGACCCAGTACTTC

j_call: TRBJ2-5
clone_size: few
d_call: TRBD2
v_call: TRBV10-3
cdr3_aa: CATQESSGYQETQYF
cdr3_nt: TGTGCCACCCAAGAGTCTAGCGGGTACCAAGAGACCCAGTACTTC

j_call: TRBJ1-2
clone_size: NA
d_call: TRBD1
v_call: TRBV2
cdr3_aa: CASSPTGPGYTF
cdr3_nt: TGTGCCAGCAGCCCGACAGGGCCCGGCTACACCTTC

j_call: TRBJ2-5
clone_size: few
d_call: TRBD2
v_call: TRBV5-1
cdr3_aa: CASSWTSGSWETQYF
cdr3_nt: TGCGCCAGCAGCTGGACTAGCGGGAGTTGGGAGACCCAGTACTTC

j_call: TRBJ2-5
clone_size: NA
d_call: TRBD1
v_call: TRBV20-1
cdr3_aa: CSARPIGQGETQYF
cdr3_nt: TGCAGTGCTAGACCGATAGGACAGGGGGAGACCCAGTACTTC

j_call: TRBJ2-1
clone_size: NA
d_call: TRBD2
v_call: TRBV28
cdr3_aa: CASRLILAGGPRSYNEQFF
cdr3_nt: TGTGCCAGCAGGCTAATACTAGCGGGAGGTCCCCGCTCCTACAATGAGCAGTTCTTC

j_call: TRBJ1-1
clone_size: many
d_call: NA
v_call: TRBV3-1
cdr3_aa: CASRRGDTEAFF
cdr3_nt: TGTGCCAGCAGACGGGGGGACACTGAAGCTTTCTTT

j_call: TRBJ2-5
clone_size: few
d_call: TRBD1
v_call: TRBV5-5
cdr3_aa: CASSLGTGWEAQYF
cdr3_nt: TGTGCCAGCAGCCTAGGGACAGGTTGGGAGGCCCAGTACTTC

j_call: TRBJ2-1
clone_size: NA
d_call: NA
v_call: TRBV7-2
cdr3_aa: CASSTNTGYNEQFF
cdr3_nt: TGTGCCAGCAGCACAAACACAGGTTACAATGAGCAGTTCTTC

j_call: TRBJ2-7
clone_size: NA
d_call: TRBD1
v_call: TRBV2
cdr3_aa: CASFSGQVSYEQYF
cdr3_nt: TGTGCCAGCTTTTCCGGACAGGTCTCCTACGAGCAGTACTTC

j_call: TRBJ1-2
clone_size: NA
d_call: TRBD1
v_call: TRBV27
cdr3_aa: CASSSDRGQGGYTF
cdr3_nt: TGTGCCAGCAGTTCGGACAGGGGACAAGGTGGCTACACCTTC

j_call: TRBJ2-5
clone_size: NA
d_call: TRBD2
v_call: TRBV20-1
cdr3_aa: CSATIIAGEGGETQYF
cdr3_nt: TGCAGCGCTACGATTATAGCGGGAGAAGGGGGGGAGACCCAGTACTTC

j_call: TRBJ2-7
clone_size: few
d_call: NA
v_call: TRBV5-5
cdr3_aa: CASSLTARIYEQYF
cdr3_nt: TGTGCCAGCAGCTTAACGGCCAGGATCTACGAGCAGTACTTC

j_call: TRBJ1-4
clone_size: NA
d_call: NA
v_call: TRBV5-1
cdr3_aa: CASSFQQGEKLFF
cdr3_nt: TGCGCCAGCAGCTTTCAACAGGGCGAAAAACTGTTTTTT

j_call: TRBJ1-4
clone_size: few
d_call: NA
v_call: TRBV5-1
cdr3_aa: CASSLGWSQLPEKLFF
cdr3_nt: TGCGCCAGCAGCTTGGGGTGGAGTCAGTTACCTGAAAAACTGTTTTTT

j_call: TRBJ2-2
clone_size: NA
d_call: NA
v_call: TRBV12-3/TRBV12-4
cdr3_aa: CASKGDTGELFF
cdr3_nt: TGTGCCAGCAAGGGGGACACCGGGGAGCTGTTTTTT

j_call: TRBJ2-1
clone_size: few
d_call: TRBD2
v_call: TRBV3-1
cdr3_aa: CASSQTSGTNEQFF
cdr3_nt: TGTGCCAGCAGCCAAACTAGCGGGACCAATGAGCAGTTCTTC

j_call: TRBJ1-1
clone_size: NA
d_call: TRBD1
v_call: TRBV7-9
cdr3_aa: CASSLRQGAEAFF
cdr3_nt: TGTGCCAGCAGCTTAAGACAGGGCGCTGAAGCTTTCTTT

j_call: TRBJ2-1
clone_size: NA
d_call: TRBD2
v_call: TRBV10-3
cdr3_aa: CAISDVTSGTWEQFF
cdr3_nt: TGTGCCATCAGTGATGTGACTAGCGGGACGTGGGAGCAGTTCTTC

j_call: TRBJ2-5
clone_size: few
d_call: TRBD2
v_call: TRBV5-1
cdr3_aa: CASSSTSGWETQYF
cdr3_nt: TGCGCCAGCAGCTCGACTAGCGGGTGGGAGACCCAGTACTTC

j_call: TRBJ2-7
clone_size: few
d_call: TRBD2
v_call: TRBV29-1
cdr3_aa: CSVELGTSGSPYEQYF
cdr3_nt: TGCAGCGTTGAACTCGGGACTAGCGGGAGCCCCTACGAGCAGTACTTC

j_call: TRBJ2-5
clone_size: NA
d_call: NA
v_call: TRBV7-9
cdr3_aa: CASSLASAAEQETQYF
cdr3_nt: TGTGCCAGCAGCTTAGCTAGTGCAGCGGAGCAAGAGACCCAGTACTTC

j_call: TRBJ1-3
clone_size: NA
d_call: TRBD1
v_call: TRBV29-1
cdr3_aa: CSVGTGQGASGNTIYF
cdr3_nt: TGCAGCGTGGGGACCGGACAGGGGGCCTCTGGAAACACCATATATTTT

j_call: TRBJ2-5
clone_size: few
d_call: NA
v_call: TRBV7-2
cdr3_aa: CASSSPSRVRETQYF
cdr3_nt: TGTGCCAGCAGCTCCCCTTCTAGAGTAAGAGAGACCCAGTACTTC

j_call: TRBJ2-5
clone_size: NA
d_call: NA
v_call: TRBV15
cdr3_aa: CATSRDCFDGQETQYF
cdr3_nt: TGTGCCACCAGCAGAGATTGCTTTGACGGGCAAGAGACCCAGTACTTC

j_call: TRBJ1-5
clone_size: many
d_call: NA
v_call: TRBV27
cdr3_aa: CASSFDRNQPQHF
cdr3_nt: TGTGCCAGCAGTTTTGATCGGAATCAGCCCCAGCATTTT

j_call: TRBJ1-1
clone_size: few
d_call: NA
v_call: TRBV14
cdr3_aa: CASSQVPGRGNTEAFF
cdr3_nt: TGTGCCAGCAGCCAAGTACCGGGACGGGGCAACACTGAAGCTTTCTTT

j_call: TRBJ2-3
clone_size: few
d_call: TRBD2
v_call: TRBV5-1
cdr3_aa: CASSFIGGLAGFTDTQYF
cdr3_nt: TGCGCCAGCAGCTTTATCGGAGGACTAGCGGGTTTTACAGATACGCAGTATTTT

j_call: TRBJ2-3
clone_size: few
d_call: TRBD1
v_call: TRBV5-1
cdr3_aa: CASSVDRFTDTQYF
cdr3_nt: TGCGCCAGCAGCGTGGACAGGTTCACAGATACGCAGTATTTT

j_call: TRBJ2-6
clone_size: NA
d_call: NA
v_call: TRBV7-9
cdr3_aa: CASSLAGVPGANVLTF
cdr3_nt: TGTGCCAGCAGCTTAGCAGGGGTTCCTGGGGCCAACGTCCTGACTTTC